The rows below give T cell receptor beta chains drawn from one sample of a study of immune evolution from preneoplasia to lung adenocarcinoma. Produced via immunoSEQ multiplex PCR; TCRdb's table is partial and in-frame only. The sample contains about 11,000 clones, about nine tenths of which appear only once. Sequenced sample: FFPE invasive lung adenocarcinoma tissue. The receptors come from a person aged 65 to 85 with invasive lung adenocarcinoma. Both conserved end residues are part of each CDR3. The D gene is left open where the match is weak. Clone size appears in some rows only: once, few, many, or a class for an expanded clone.

TRBD1,.,TRBJ2-7,TRBV28,CASIKGAGDEQYF,TGTGCCAGCATTAAGGGGGCTGGGGACGAGCAGTACTTC
TRBD2,.,TRBJ2-1,TRBV11-3,CASSTGTSGQGEQFF,TGTGCCAGCAGCACCGGGACTAGCGGGCAAGGTGAGCAGTTCTTC
.,.,TRBJ1-2,TRBV25-1,CASRGLRWGYTF,TGTGCCAGCAGAGGATTGCGTTGGGGCTACACCTTC
TRBD1,.,TRBJ2-5,TRBV27,CASSPKQGVGQETQYF,TGTGCCAGCAGTCCAAAACAGGGGGTCGGGCAAGAGACCCAGTACTTC
TRBD1,few,TRBJ2-1,TRBV2,CASSEAGGRGEQFF,TGTGCCAGCAGTGAAGCAGGGGGCAGGGGTGAGCAGTTCTTC
.,.,TRBJ1-2,TRBV30,CAWSRSYGYTF,TGTGCCTGGAGTCGCTCCTATGGCTACACCTTC
TRBD1,.,TRBJ1-2,TRBV11-2,CASSPSGQGSGYTF,TGTGCCAGCAGCCCCTCCGGACAGGGCTCTGGCTACACCTTC
.,.,TRBJ1-1,TRBV19,CASQPLGTLSPNTEAFF,TGTGCCAGTCAGCCCCTCGGGACCCTGTCCCCGAACACTGAAGCTTTCTTT
TRBD1,.,TRBJ2-7,TRBV6-1,CASSDLGRGTYEQYF,TGTGCCAGCAGTGATCTCGGCAGGGGGACCTACGAGCAGTACTTC
.,.,TRBJ2-5,TRBV7-8,CASSLTGQGRETQYF,TGTGCCAGCAGCCTCACCGGGCAGGGCCGGGAGACCCAGTACTTC
TRBD1,.,TRBJ1-2,TRBV6-1,CASTPGDSNYGYTF,TGTGCCAGCACCCCGGGGGACAGCAACTATGGCTACACCTTC
.,.,TRBJ2-7,TRBV25-1,CASSEQSYEQYF,TGTGCCAGCAGTGAACAATCCTACGAGCAGTACTTC
.,.,TRBJ2-1,TRBV28,CASSLTGRDEQFF,TGTGCCAGCAGTTTGACAGGGAGGGATGAGCAGTTCTTC
.,few,TRBJ1-5,TRBV19,CASSIGWGNQPQHF,TGTGCCAGTAGTATAGGTTGGGGCAATCAGCCCCAGCATTTT
TRBD2,.,TRBJ2-1,TRBV11-2,CASRMSGGGRYNEQFF,TGTGCCAGCAGGATGAGCGGGGGGGGAAGGTACAATGAGCAGTTCTTC